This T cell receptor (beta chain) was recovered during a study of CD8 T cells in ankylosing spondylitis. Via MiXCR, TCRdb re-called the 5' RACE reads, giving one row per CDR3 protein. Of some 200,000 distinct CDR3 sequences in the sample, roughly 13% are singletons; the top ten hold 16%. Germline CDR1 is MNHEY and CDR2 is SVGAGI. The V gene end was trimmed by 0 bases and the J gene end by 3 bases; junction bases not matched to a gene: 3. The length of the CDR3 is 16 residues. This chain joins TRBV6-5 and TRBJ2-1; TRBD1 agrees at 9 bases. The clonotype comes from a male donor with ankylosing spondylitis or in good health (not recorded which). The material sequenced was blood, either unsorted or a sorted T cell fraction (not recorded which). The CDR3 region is CASSYSGTGLYNEQFF. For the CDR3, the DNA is TGTGCCAGCAGTTACTCCGGGACAGGGCTCTACAATGAGCAGTTCTTC.